These 17 T cell receptor beta chains originate from one sample sequenced in a study of blood T cell repertoires in COVID-19. Profiled with immunoSEQ multiplex PCR; TCRdb holds only in-frame clones, not every one. Of 200,000 to 250,000 clones in the sample, more than 75% are singletons; the top ten hold around 0.89%. Sequenced input: peripheral blood. These receptors originate from a man aged 40-55 years with acute or convalescent COVID-19.

The gene calls are TRBV11-2 and TRBJ2-2, with TRBD2 matching 8 bases. Germline V CDR1 and CDR2: SGHAT, FQNNGV. CDR3 length: 15 residues. V shed 1 base and J 7 bases; nucleotides not matched to a gene: 5. CDR3 sequence reads: CASSLVGGGYGELFF. For the CDR3, the DNA is TGTGCCAGCAGCTTAGTTGGCGGGGGGTACGGGGAGCTGTTTTTT. The whole variable domain, remainder taken from reference TRBV11-2 and TRBJ2-2, is EAGVAQSPRYKIIEKRQSVAFWCNPISGHATLYWYQQILGQGPKLLIQFQNNGVVDDSQLPKDRFSAERLKGVDSTLKIQPAKLEDSAVYLCASSLVGGGYGELFFGEGSRLTVL.

The chain recombines TRBV6-5 with TRBJ2-5, with D tentatively TRBD2 (6 bases). CDR3 length: 14 residues. CDR1 and CDR2 from the germline V gene are MNHEY and SVGAGI. V was cut by 0 bases and J by 9 bases, with 14 bases left in between. The CDR3 sequence: CASSYSGPGGAQYF. In DNA form, the CDR3 reads TGTGCCAGCAGTTACTCGGGCCCCGGCGGGGCCCAGTACTTC.

This clone occurred a few times. The chain recombines TRBV28 with TRBJ1-6, with no clear D. V was clipped by 6 bases and J by 6 bases, with 12 bases between them. The germline gives CDR1 MDHEN, CDR2 SYDVKM. This CDR3 contains 14 residues. In DNA, the CDR3 is TGTGCCAGCAGCCCCCCCAGACTTAATTCACCCCTCCACTTT. Protein sequence: CASSPPRLNSPLHF.

The V gene is TRBV9, the J gene TRBJ1-1, with D maybe TRBD1 (6 bases). V lost 3 bases and J 1 base, leaving 10 bases between the germline ends. The length of the CDR3 is 14 residues. Germline V gene lookup returns CDR1 SGDLS and CDR2 YYNGEE. The CDR3 protein is CASSAGQTNTEAFF. CDR3 in DNA: TGTGCCAGCAGCGCCGGACAGACGAACACTGAAGCTTTCTTT.

The chain employs TRBV20-1 and TRBJ2-7; D unresolved. This CDR3 is 11 amino acids long. Germline lookup yields CDR1 DFQATT and CDR2 SNEGSKA (reference sequence). V was clipped by 6 bases and J by 5 bases, with 11 bases between them. In DNA, the CDR3 is TGCAGTGCGGCGGCGGAGCACGAGCAGTACTTC. It specifies CSAAAEHEQYF.

This chain connects TRBV9 to TRBJ1-2, with no clear D. The germline V gene has CDR1 SGDLS and CDR2 YYNGEE. The V end was cut by 0 bases, the J end by 3 bases, with 18 bases between. The CDR3 sequence is 17 residues long. The CDR3 bases are TGTGCCAGCAGCGTAGCAGACATCCGTTTCTCTTACTATGGCTACACCTTC. Translating it yields CASSVADIRFSYYGYTF.

This clone was seen once. V is TRBV9 and J is TRBJ1-6, with D possibly matching TRBD1 (6 bases). This CDR3 is built from 14 residues. The germline V gene encodes CDR1 SGDLS and CDR2 YYNGEE. V was shortened by 3 bases and J by 6 bases, with 10 bases between the two germline ends. Here the CDR3 DNA reads TGTGCCAGCAGCGCTACAGGGTTTAATTCACCCCTCCACTTT. This encodes CASSATGFNSPLHF.

J is TRBJ2-5 and V is TRBV7-3; D gene uncertain. The V end was cut by 4 bases, the J end by 5 bases, with 14 bases between. The CDR3 extends over 14 amino acids. The germline V gene has CDR1 SGHTA and CDR2 FQGTGA. CDR3: CASSSGAEPETQYF. CDR3 nucleotides: TGTGCCAGCAGCTCAGGTGCCGAACCGGAGACCCAGTACTTC.

The genes are TRBV19 and TRBJ1-6, with D perhaps matching TRBD1 (6 bases). V lost 7 bases to trimming and J lost 5 bases, with 12 bases between them. The CDR3 contains 14 residues. Germline V gene data show CDR1 as LNHDA and CDR2 as SQIVND (reference sequence). The CDR3 DNA follows: TGTGCCAGTAACTCTGACAGGAATAATTCACCCCTCCACTTT. Encoded protein: CASNSDRNNSPLHF.

The V gene is TRBV18, the J gene TRBJ2-7, with D possibly matching TRBD1 (6 bases). CDR3 length equals 14 residues. Trimming shortened V by 3 bases and J by 3 bases, and 12 bases separated the two germline ends. CDR1 KGHSH and CDR2 LQKENI come from the germline V gene. The CDR3 bases are TGTGCCAGCTCACCGGACAGAAACTTCTACGAGCAGTACTTC. This encodes CASSPDRNFYEQYF.

The chain links TRBV2 to TRBJ1-6, with 8 bases matching TRBD1. Germline V gene sequence: CDR1 SNHLY, CDR2 FYNNEI. After removal of 6 bases from V and 8 bases from J, the junction contained 6 bases not matched to a gene. This CDR3 has 14 residues. CDR3 sequence (DNA): TGTGCCAGCAGGACGGACAGGGACGATTCACCCCTCCACTTT. It encodes CASRTDRDDSPLHF.

V gene TRBV2 combines with J gene TRBJ2-1, with 9 bases aligning to TRBD1. This CDR3 comprises 15 residues. Germline V gene data show CDR1 as SNHLY and CDR2 as FYNNEI. The trim removed 5 bases at V and 2 bases at J, leaving 4 bases unmatched. The CDR3 region has the DNA TGTGCCAGCAGTCTCACAGGGGGCGCCTACAATGAGCAGTTCTTC. Its protein product is CASSLTGGAYNEQFF.

This clone has a handful of counts. The chain has TRBV21-1 and TRBJ1-1. TRBV21-1 is annotated as a pseudogene. This CDR3 has 17 amino acids. CDR3 amino acids: CASSNTYSGGRNTEAFF. CDR3 nucleotides: TGTGCCAGCAGCAATACGTATTCGGGGGGGAGAAACACTGAAGCTTTCTTT.

This chain uses TRBV12-5 with TRBJ2-7; D is perhaps TRBD2 (5 bases). Germline V gives CDR1 LGHNT, CDR2 FRNRAP. Deletions cut 4 bases from V and 3 bases from J, with 10 bases between. The CDR3 covers 13 residues. CDR3 sequence: CASGSGLSYEQYF. As DNA, the CDR3 is TGTGCTAGTGGTTCCGGACTGAGCTACGAGCAGTACTTC.

The chain carries TRBV5-1 and TRBJ2-7, with D possibly matching TRBD2 (6 bases). Germline V gives CDR1 SGHRS, CDR2 YFSETQ. The CDR3 runs 14 residues. Trimming removed 3 bases at V and 4 bases at J, with 14 bases between. The CDR3 loop reads CASSSTRRTYEQYF. As DNA, the CDR3 is TGCGCCAGCAGCTCGACTAGACGAACTTACGAGCAGTACTTC.

This clone was found once. The chain recombines TRBV27 with TRBJ1-3, with TRBD1 matching 7 bases. The CDR3 is 17 residues long. V shed 3 bases and J 0 bases; nucleotides not matched to a gene: 8. Germline-derived CDR1 and CDR2 are MNHEY and SMNVEV (reference sequence). CDR3 amino acids: CASSFPPGQSSGNTIYF. CDR3 coding DNA: TGTGCCAGCAGTTTTCCCCCGGGACAGAGCTCTGGAAACACCATATATTTT.

This sequence joins TRBV7-2 and TRBJ2-5, with TRBD2 matching over 10 bases. The CDR3 contains 17 residues. Trimming removed 1 base from V and 2 bases from J; junction bases left unmatched: 7. Germline V gives CDR1 SGHTA, CDR2 FQGNSA. The CDR3 bases are TGTGCCAGCAGCTTAGGGCTGCTAGCGGGGGCACAAGAGACCCAGTACTTC. Translation gives CASSLGLLAGAQETQYF.